Here is one TCR beta chain with its context. Its antigen is undetermined. The PCR made use of 60 Vbeta and 13 Jbeta primers. Method: immunoSEQ multiplex PCR; TCRdb's copy keeps in-frame clones and lacks some. Of 100,000 to 150,000 clones in the sample, 81% are singletons; the top ten hold about 0.63%. CDR1 and CDR2 (germline): SGHNT, YYREEE (reference sequence). V lost 3 bases, J lost 4 bases, and 8 bases lay in between. The CDR3 spans 13 residues. The data were obtained in a study of cytomegalovirus exposure and HLA in healthy donors. Study-level findings and limits: The authors listed approximately 160 TCR beta chains as cytomegalovirus-associated. Rare sequences made up most TCRs, while some public TCRs were found in many donors. TCR beta V segments were, for the most part, productive about 87% or about 30% of the time in an earlier analysis.

The sequenced material came from PBMCs. The chain uses TRBV5-4 and TRBJ1-5; possibly TRBD1 for D (5 bases). This clonotype originated in a man between 18 and 29 years old in good health and CMV-seronegative. This chain's CDR3 is CASSSDSNQPQHF. The CDR3 bases are TGTGCCAGCAGCTCCGACAGTAATCAGCCCCAGCATTTT.